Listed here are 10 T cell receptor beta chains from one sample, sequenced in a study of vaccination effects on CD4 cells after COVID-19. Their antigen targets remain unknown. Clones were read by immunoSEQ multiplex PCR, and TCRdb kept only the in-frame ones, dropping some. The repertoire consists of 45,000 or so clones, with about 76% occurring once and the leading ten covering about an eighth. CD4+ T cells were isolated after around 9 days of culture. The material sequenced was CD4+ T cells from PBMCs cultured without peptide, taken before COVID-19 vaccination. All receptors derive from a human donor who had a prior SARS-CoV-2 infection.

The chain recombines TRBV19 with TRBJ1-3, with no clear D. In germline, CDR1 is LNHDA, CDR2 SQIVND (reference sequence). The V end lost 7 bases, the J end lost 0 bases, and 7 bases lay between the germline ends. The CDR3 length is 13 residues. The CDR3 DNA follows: TGTGCCAGTACCTATAGCTCTGGAAACACCATATATTTT. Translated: CASTYSSGNTIYF. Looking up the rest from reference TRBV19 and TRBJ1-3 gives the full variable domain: DGGITQSPKYLFRKEGQNVTLSCEQNLNHDAMYWYRQDPGQGLRLIYYSQIVNDFQKGDIAEGYSVSREKKESFPLTVTSAQKNPTAFYLCASTYSSGNTIYFGEGSWLTVV.

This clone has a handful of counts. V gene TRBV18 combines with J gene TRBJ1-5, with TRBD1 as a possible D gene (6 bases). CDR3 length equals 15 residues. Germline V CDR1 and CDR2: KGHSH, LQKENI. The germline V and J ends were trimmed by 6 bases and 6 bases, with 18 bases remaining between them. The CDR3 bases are TGTGCCAGCTCCAAAACGGGGGGGGGCCCTCAGCCCCAGCATTTT. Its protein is CASSKTGGGPQPQHF.

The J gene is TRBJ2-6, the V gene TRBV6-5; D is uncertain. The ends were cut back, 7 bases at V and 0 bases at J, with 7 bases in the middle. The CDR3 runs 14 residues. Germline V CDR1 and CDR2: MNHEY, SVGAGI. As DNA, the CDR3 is TGTGCCAGCACGACGGGCTCTGGGGCCAACGTCCTGACTTTC. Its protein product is CASTTGSGANVLTF.

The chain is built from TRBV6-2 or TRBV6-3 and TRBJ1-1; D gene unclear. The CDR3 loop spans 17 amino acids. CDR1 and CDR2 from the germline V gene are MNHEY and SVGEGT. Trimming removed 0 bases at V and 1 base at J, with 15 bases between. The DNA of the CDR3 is TGTGCCAGCAGTTACTCGAAGGCCCGGCGATGGAACACTGAAGCTTTCTTT. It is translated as CASSYSKARRWNTEAFF.

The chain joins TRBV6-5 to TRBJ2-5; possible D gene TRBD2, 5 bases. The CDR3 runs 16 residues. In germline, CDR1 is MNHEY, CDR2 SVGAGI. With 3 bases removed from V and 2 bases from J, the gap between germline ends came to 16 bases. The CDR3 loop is CASSYGVSAAQETQYF. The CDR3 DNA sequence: TGTGCCAGCAGTTATGGGGTTAGCGCCGCTCAAGAGACCCAGTACTTC.

CDR3 region: CASSHLRDRDFEQYF. CDR3 in DNA: TGTGCCAGCAGTCACCTCCGGGACAGGGATTTCGAGCAGTACTTC. This sequence joins TRBV6-5 and TRBJ2-7; 9 bases are a match to TRBD1. The CDR3 covers 15 residues. V trimming: 5 bases; J trimming: 6 bases; junction bases outside the gene matches: 11. Germline-derived CDR1 and CDR2 are MNHEY and SVGAGI.

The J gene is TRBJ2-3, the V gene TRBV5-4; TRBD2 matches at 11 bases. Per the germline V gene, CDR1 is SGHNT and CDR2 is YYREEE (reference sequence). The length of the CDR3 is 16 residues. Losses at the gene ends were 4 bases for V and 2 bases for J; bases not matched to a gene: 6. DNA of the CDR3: TGTGCCAGCAGCAAGACTAGCGGGGCTGACACAGATACGCAGTATTTT. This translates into CASSKTSGADTDTQYF.

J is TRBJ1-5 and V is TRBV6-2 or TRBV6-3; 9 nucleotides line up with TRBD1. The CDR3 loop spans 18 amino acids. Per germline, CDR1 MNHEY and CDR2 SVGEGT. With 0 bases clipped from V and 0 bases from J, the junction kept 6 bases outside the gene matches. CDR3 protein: CASSYSDRGFYSNQPQHF. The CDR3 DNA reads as TGTGCCAGCAGTTACTCGGACAGGGGATTCTATAGCAATCAGCCCCAGCATTTT.

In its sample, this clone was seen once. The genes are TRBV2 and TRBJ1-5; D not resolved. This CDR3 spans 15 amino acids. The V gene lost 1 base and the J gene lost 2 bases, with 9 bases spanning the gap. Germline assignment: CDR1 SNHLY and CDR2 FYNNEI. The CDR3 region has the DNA TGTGCCAGCAGTGAAGGGCAGGCGCGCAATCAGCCCCAGCATTTT. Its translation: CASSEGQARNQPQHF.

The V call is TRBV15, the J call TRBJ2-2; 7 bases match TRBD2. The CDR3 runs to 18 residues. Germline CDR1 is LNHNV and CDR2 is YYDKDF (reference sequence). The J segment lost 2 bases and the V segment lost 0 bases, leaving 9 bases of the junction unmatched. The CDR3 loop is CATSRDSLLAANTGELFF. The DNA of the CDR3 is TGTGCCACCAGCAGAGATTCTCTCCTAGCGGCCAACACCGGGGAGCTGTTTTTT.